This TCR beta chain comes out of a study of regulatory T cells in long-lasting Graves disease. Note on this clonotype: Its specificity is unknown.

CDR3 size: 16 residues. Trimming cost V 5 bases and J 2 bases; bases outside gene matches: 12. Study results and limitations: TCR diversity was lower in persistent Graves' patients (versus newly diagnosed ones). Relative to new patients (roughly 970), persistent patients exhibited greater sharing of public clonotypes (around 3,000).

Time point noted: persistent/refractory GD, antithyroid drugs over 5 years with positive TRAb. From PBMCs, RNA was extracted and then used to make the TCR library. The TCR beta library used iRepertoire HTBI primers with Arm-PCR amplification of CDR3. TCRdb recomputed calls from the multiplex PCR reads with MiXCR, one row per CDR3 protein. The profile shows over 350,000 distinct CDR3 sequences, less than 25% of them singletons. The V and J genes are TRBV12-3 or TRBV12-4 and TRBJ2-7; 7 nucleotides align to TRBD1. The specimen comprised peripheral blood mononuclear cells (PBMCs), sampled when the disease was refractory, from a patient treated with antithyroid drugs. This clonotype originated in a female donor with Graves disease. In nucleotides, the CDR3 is TGTGCCAGCAGTCCAAGGGGGCCTTTGGGGACCTACGAGCAGTACTTC. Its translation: CASSPRGPLGTYEQYF.